A selection of T cell receptor beta chains follows, all from one sample in a study of vaccination effects on CD4 cells after COVID-19. The antigens of these receptors remain unknown. The protocol was immunoSEQ multiplex PCR, while the TCRdb copy is restricted to in-frame clones and leaves out a portion. This table has 25,000 to 30,000 clones, nearly 80% appearing once. Material: CD4+ T cells from PBMCs cultured with SARS-CoV-2 spike peptides, obtained after COVID-19 vaccination. Receptors originate from a human donor who received a COVID-19 vaccine. Some clones in this sample may be carry-over from other donors' samples. Both conserved end residues are part of each CDR3. A D gene is named only where the DNA matches it firmly. Clone sizes are given selectively: once, few, many, or a class where the clone is expanded.

D,V,size,J,DNA,CDR3
-,TRBV5-1,-,TRBJ2-6,TGCGCCAGCAGCTTGCAGGGGAGCGGGGCCAACGTCCTGACTTTC,CASSLQGSGANVLTF
-,TRBV7-7,large,TRBJ2-2,TGTGCCAGCAGCCTAGCGACCGGGGACACCGGGGAGCTGTTTTTT,CASSLATGDTGELFF
TRBD2,TRBV5-4,-,TRBJ2-3,TGTGCCAGCAGCACGACTAGCTCAGCAGATACGCAGTATTTT,CASSTTSSADTQYF
-,TRBV6-5,-,TRBJ1-2,TGTGCCAGCAGGGCCCCTGGGTCCGGTAGCGGCTACACCTTC,CASRAPGSGSGYTF
-,TRBV25-1,-,TRBJ2-5,TGTGCCAGCAGGACGGCAGACCAAGAGACCCAGTACTTC,CASRTADQETQYF
-,TRBV2,-,TRBJ1-4,TGTGCCAGCAGCCGAACAGGGATCACGACTAATGAAAAACTGTTTTTT,CASSRTGITTNEKLFF
-,TRBV5-4,-,TRBJ2-1,TGTGCCAGCAGCTTACGGACAGCTGCCTACAATGAGCAGTTCTTC,CASSLRTAAYNEQFF
-,TRBV27,-,TRBJ1-1,TGTGCCAGCAGAAAGGGGGGTCGCATGAACACTGAAGCTTTCTTT,CASRKGGRMNTEAFF
-,TRBV6-5,-,TRBJ1-5,TGTGCCAGCAGTTACTCGAAGACAGGTAATCAGCCCCAGCATTTT,CASSYSKTGNQPQHF
TRBD2,TRBV5-6,-,TRBJ2-3,TGTGCCAGCAGCCGACTAGCGGGGGGTGTAGATACGCAGTATTTT,CASSRLAGGVDTQYF
-,TRBV9,-,TRBJ2-6,TGTGCCAGCAGCCTCACGGGGAGCTCTGGGGCCAACGTCCTGACTTTC,CASSLTGSSGANVLTF
TRBD1,TRBV6-1,-,TRBJ1-5,TGTGCCAGCAGTGAAACACAGGGGGGGCTTTATAGCAATCAGCCCCAGCATTTT,CASSETQGGLYSNQPQHF
-,TRBV28,-,TRBJ1-5,TGTGCCAGCAGTTTCAGCCAGGTCGGACAGCCCCAGCATTTT,CASSFSQVGQPQHF
-,TRBV10-3,-,TRBJ1-2,TGTGCCATCAGTGAGTACACCGACTATGGCTACACCTTC,CAISEYTDYGYTF
-,TRBV5-1,-,TRBJ1-1,TGCGCCAGCAGCTTAAACGCGGCTGAAGCTTTCTTT,CASSLNAAEAFF
TRBD1,TRBV7-2,once,TRBJ2-3,TGTGCCAGCAGCTTAGCCGGGACAGGGGCTGGAGATACGCAGTATTTT,CASSLAGTGAGDTQYF
-,TRBV27,-,TRBJ1-5,TGTGCCAGCAGTTTCAGACAGAATAGCAATCAGCCCCAGCATTTT,CASSFRQNSNQPQHF
-,TRBV30,-,TRBJ2-6,TGTGCCTGGAGTGTAGTGAGGGCGACGCCCTCTGGGGCCAACGTCCTGACTTTC,CAWSVVRATPSGANVLTF
-,TRBV19,-,TRBJ1-4,TGTGCCAGTAGTGCCTGGGGCAGGCGCGTCGAAAAACTGTTTTTT,CASSAWGRRVEKLFF
-,TRBV5-4,-,TRBJ2-1,TGTGCCAGCAGCTTAGTAGGTGGGAATGAGCAGTTCTTC,CASSLVGGNEQFF
-,TRBV18,-,TRBJ1-2,TGTGCCAGCTCACCTCGGGGTTATGGCTACACCTTC,CASSPRGYGYTF
TRBD2,TRBV27,-,TRBJ2-2,TGTGCCAGCAGCGCCATGGGGAGGGACACCGGGGAGCTGTTTTTT,CASSAMGRDTGELFF
-,TRBV5-6,-,TRBJ2-3,TGTGCCAGCAGTTTAAGATATAAGAGCACAGATACGCAGTATTTT,CASSLRYKSTDTQYF
TRBD1,TRBV7-2,-,TRBJ1-2,TGTGCCAGCAGCTTAGCGGGGACAGTCCGCGGCTACACCTTC,CASSLAGTVRGYTF
TRBD1,TRBV5-6,-,TRBJ1-6,TGTGCCAGCAGCCCGAGGGGACAGGGAGTTAATTCACCCCTCCACTTT,CASSPRGQGVNSPLHF
-,TRBV9,-,TRBJ1-2,TGTGCCAGCACCAATTTCAAGGGAAACTATGGCTACACCTTC,CASTNFKGNYGYTF
-,TRBV5-1,-,TRBJ1-6,TGCGCCAGCAGCTTGGGGGCGGATTCACCCCTCCACTTT,CASSLGADSPLHF
-,TRBV3-1/TRBV3-2,-,TRBJ1-1,TGTGCCAGCAGCCAGACCAGGACCACTGAAGCTTTCTTT,CASSQTRTTEAFF
TRBD2,TRBV29-1,few,TRBJ2-1,TGCAGCGTTGAAGTCATGGCGGGGGGGAGGCTGGGCAATGAGCAGTTCTTC,CSVEVMAGGRLGNEQFF
-,TRBV2,-,TRBJ2-5,TGTGCCAGCAGTGATAGGGGGTTCCTTCAAGAGACCCAGTACTTC,CASSDRGFLQETQYF
-,TRBV7-2,-,TRBJ1-5,TGTGCCAGCAGCTTAATCCGTTGGGGCAAGCCCCAGCATTTT,CASSLIRWGKPQHF
TRBD1,TRBV24-1,-,TRBJ2-2,TGTGCCACCAGTGCAGGGGGTCTCTTGAACACCGGGGAGCTGTTTTTT,CATSAGGLLNTGELFF
-,TRBV3-1/TRBV3-2,-,TRBJ1-2,TGTGCCAGCAGCCGGGAACCGGGACCCATGGCCTATGGCTACACCTTC,CASSREPGPMAYGYTF
-,TRBV6-2/TRBV6-3,-,TRBJ2-3,TGTGCCAGCAGTTACTCTGGGGACTCTGGTATGTTGGATACGCAGTATTTT,CASSYSGDSGMLDTQYF
TRBD1,TRBV5-4,-,TRBJ1-2,TGTGCCAGCAGCCCGACGTTGGACAGGGCCGACTATGGCTACACCTTC,CASSPTLDRADYGYTF
-,TRBV10-2,few,TRBJ1-3,TGCGCCAGCCGTGACCCTGGAAACACCATATATTTT,CASRDPGNTIYF
TRBD1,TRBV28,-,TRBJ1-1,TGTGCCAGCACCACAGGGGGCGCCGGAGCTTTCTTT,CASTTGGAGAFF
TRBD2,TRBV2,-,TRBJ2-3,TGTGCCAGCAGTGTTCGTGGCGGGGGACCAGATACGCAGTATTTT,CASSVRGGGPDTQYF
-,TRBV5-1,-,TRBJ1-4,TGCGCCAGCAGCTCGACAGCGGACGACGAAAAACTGTTTTTT,CASSSTADDEKLFF
-,TRBV9,-,TRBJ2-5,TGTGCCAGCAGCGTAGTTGGGTCCATACAAGAGACCCAGTACTTC,CASSVVGSIQETQYF
-,TRBV6-1,-,TRBJ1-5,TGTGCCAGCAGTGAAGGGACGGTGAGCAATCAGCCCCAGCATTTT,CASSEGTVSNQPQHF
TRBD1,TRBV9,-,TRBJ2-1,TGTGCCAGCAGCGCCCGGACAGGGACCTACAATGAGCAGTTCTTC,CASSARTGTYNEQFF
-,TRBV15,-,TRBJ1-6,TGTGCCACCAGCGACGGCCTTTTTGGAGATTCACCCCTCCACTTT,CATSDGLFGDSPLHF
TRBD1,TRBV14,-,TRBJ1-4,TGTGCCAGCAGCCCGGGACAGGGTAAGGCAACTAATGAAAAACTGTTTTTT,CASSPGQGKATNEKLFF
-,TRBV9,-,TRBJ2-3,TGTGCCAGCAGCTCAGGGGGCACAGATACGCAGTATTTT,CASSSGGTDTQYF
-,TRBV30,-,TRBJ2-6,TGTGCCTGGAGAAGGTTGGACCGTTTGGGTTCTGGGGCCAACGTCCTGACTTTC,CAWRRLDRLGSGANVLTF
TRBD2,TRBV28,-,TRBJ2-6,TGTGCCAGTTCTAGCGGGGGGTCTGGGGCCAACGTCCTGACTTTC,CASSSGGSGANVLTF
-,TRBV30,-,TRBJ1-2,TGTGCCTGGACCCGGGAGTTCTCTAACTATGGCTACACCTTC,CAWTREFSNYGYTF
TRBD1,TRBV5-1,-,TRBJ1-1,TGCGCCAGCAGCTTGAGAGGGACAGGGGCCATGAACACTGAAGCTTTCTTT,CASSLRGTGAMNTEAFF
-,TRBV2,few,TRBJ2-6,TGTGCCAGCAGCCAAACAGGGAGTGGGGCCAACGTCCTGACTTTC,CASSQTGSGANVLTF
-,TRBV2,-,TRBJ2-1,TGTGCCAGCAGCCGAAATCAGGGGGGCGATGAGCAGTTCTTC,CASSRNQGGDEQFF
-,TRBV10-2,-,TRBJ2-3,TGCGCCAGCAGGGGATTGGAGGGGGTCACAGATACGCAGTATTTT,CASRGLEGVTDTQYF
TRBD2,TRBV6-5,-,TRBJ2-3,TGTGCCAGCAGGGGAACTAGCGGGGGGGAAGATACGCAGTATTTT,CASRGTSGGEDTQYF
-,TRBV6-5,-,TRBJ2-3,TGTGCCAGCAGTTACGGTCATAACACAGATACGCAGTATTTT,CASSYGHNTDTQYF
-,TRBV18,-,TRBJ1-3,TGTGCCAGCTCACCAGGAGTAGCCTCTGGAAACACCATATATTTT,CASSPGVASGNTIYF